These 6 T cell receptor beta chains share one sample of origin, sequenced in a study of T cell responses to AZD1222 COVID-19 vaccine. Sequencing used immunoSEQ multiplex PCR; TCRdb keeps in-frame clones, though not all of them. This sample yields about 110,000 clones, of which 70% to 90% are seen a single time; around 5% belongs to the top ten. The source material was peripheral blood, sampled 28 days after the second AZD1222 dose. These TCRs come from an adult who received the AZD1222 COVID-19 vaccine.

The chain employs TRBV2 and TRBJ1-6; D remains ambiguous. This CDR3 has 17 amino acids. V lost 6 bases to trimming and J lost 0 bases, with 15 bases between them. The germline V gene has CDR1 SNHLY and CDR2 FYNNEI. The CDR3 region has the DNA TGTGCCAGCAGCGAGCAGGAAGTAAGCTCCTATAATTCACCCCTCCACTTT. Amino acid sequence: CASSEQEVSSYNSPLHF.

The gene calls are TRBV5-6 and TRBJ1-3, with unresolved D. The germline CDR1 and CDR2 sequences are SGHDT and YYEEEE. This CDR3 is 13 amino acids long. Trimming left V 1 base short and J 4 bases short, with 6 bases between. In DNA form, the CDR3 reads TGTGCCAGCAGCTTGTATACGGGAAACACCATATATTTT. It encodes CASSLYTGNTIYF.

About this clone itself: Other DNA sequences in the sample encode the same CDR3. V is TRBV2 and J is TRBJ1-5; no reliable D call. Trimming took 4 bases from V and 4 from J, leaving 5 bases between them. Germline lookup yields CDR1 SNHLY and CDR2 FYNNEI. The CDR3 is 12 residues long. The CDR3 is CASSGNNQPQHF. CDR3 bases: TGTGCCAGCAGTGGGAATAATCAGCCCCAGCATTTT.

In its sample, this clone was seen a few times. The genes are TRBV16 and TRBJ1-2, with unresolved D. With 4 bases removed from V and 4 bases from J, the gap between germline ends came to 13 bases. The CDR3 has 14 residues. Germline V gene lookup returns CDR1 KGHSY and CDR2 FQNENV. CDR3 bases: TGTGCCAGCAGCCCCCAGCAGACGAGCTATGGCTACACCTTC. Translated, it gives CASSPQQTSYGYTF.

The rearrangement joins TRBV10-3 to TRBJ2-1; D tentatively reads TRBD1 or TRBD2 (5 bases each). The CDR3 spans 15 residues. Germline V gene data show CDR1 as ENHRY and CDR2 as SYGVKD. V was cut by 6 bases and J by 7 bases, with 19 bases left in between. The CDR3, as DNA: TGTGCCATCAGCGAGGGGCCCGGGGCTGGTAATGAGCAGTTCTTC. Its translation is CAISEGPGAGNEQFF.

J is TRBJ1-5 and V is TRBV27; TRBD1 might be the D (5 bases). Germline-derived CDR1 and CDR2 are MNHEY and SMNVEV (reference sequence). CDR3 length: 15 amino acids. Trimming removed 1 base from V and 2 bases from J, with 9 bases in between. The CDR3 is CASSLLGGGNQPQHF. In DNA form, the CDR3 reads TGTGCCAGCAGTTTATTGGGGGGAGGCAATCAGCCCCAGCATTTT.